Following are 23 T cell receptor beta chains from one sample sequenced in a study of T cells after yellow fever vaccination. MiXCR, applied by TCRdb to the 5' RACE reads, yields one record per CDR3 protein. The table records approximately 32,000 distinct CDR3 sequences, 3.5% to 5% of them present only once. Sequencing used CD8+ T cells sorted from PBMCs, obtained 5 days after the yellow fever booster vaccination. Every receptor here comes from a man aged 25 to 45 who received the YFV17D yellow fever vaccine.

This clonotype appeared many times. This chain links TRBV7-6 with TRBJ2-1; TRBD1 might be the D (7 bases). V was trimmed by 5 bases and J by 5 bases, leaving 19 bases between them. The CDR3 is 16 amino acids. Germline loops: CDR1 SGHVS, CDR2 FNYEAQ. Here the CDR3 DNA reads TGTGCCAGCAGCCCAGACCCAGGGGGGAGCAACAATGAGCAGTTCTTC. It codes for CASSPDPGGSNNEQFF.

This clonotype has ten or more counts. The genes are TRBV4-3 and TRBJ2-1; a possible D gene is TRBD1 (5 bases). Germline loops: CDR1 LGHNA, CDR2 YSLEER. Between the trimmed V and J ends, which lost 1 base and 10 bases, there was a span of 11 bases. The CDR3 has 13 amino acids. The DNA for the CDR3 is TGCGCCAGCAGCCAAGCTGGGAAGGGGGAGCAGTTCTTC. It yields the protein CASSQAGKGEQFF.

The sample holds many counts of this clonotype. The V gene is TRBV20-1, the J gene TRBJ2-3, with D tentatively TRBD2 (6 bases). Germline V gene data show CDR1 as DFQATT and CDR2 as SNEGSKA (reference sequence). The V end lost 8 bases, the J end lost 2 bases, and 14 bases lay between the germline ends. The CDR3 is 13 residues long. The CDR3 DNA follows: TGCAGTAGGAGGGCCCCCTTCACAGATACGCAGTATTTT. Its protein product is CSRRAPFTDTQYF.

There are many counts of this clonotype. The V call is TRBV6-1, the J call TRBJ1-5; 7 bases line up with TRBD1. V trimming: 6 bases; J trimming: 9 bases; junction bases outside the gene matches: 14. This CDR3 is 15 amino acids long. Germline V gene sequence: CDR1 MNHNS, CDR2 SASEGT. The CDR3 coding sequence is TGTGCCAGCAGGCGCCGGGACAGTCTCCAGTTGCCCCAGCATTTT. This gives the protein CASRRRDSLQLPQHF.

The sample holds many counts of this clonotype. J is TRBJ2-1 and V is TRBV5-1; D is unresolved. The germline gives CDR1 SGHRS, CDR2 YFSETQ. Trimming stripped 4 bases from V and 8 bases from J, with 16 bases between. The length of the CDR3 is 14 residues. CDR3 nucleotide sequence: TGCGCCAGCAGCCCGGAACTACCTTACGATGAGCAGTTCTTC. It translates to CASSPELPYDEQFF. Drawing the rest from reference TRBV5-1 and TRBJ2-1, the complete variable domain is KAGVTQTPRYLIKTRGQQVTLSCSPISGHRSVSWYQQTPGQGLQFLFEYFSETQRNKGNFPGRFSGRQFSNSRSEMNVSTLELGDSALYLCASSPELPYDEQFFGPGTRLTVL.

This clonotype was seen ten or more times. The chain couples TRBV7-8 to TRBJ2-3; TRBD2 matches at 9 bases. The CDR3 extends over 16 amino acids. Unmatched junction bases numbered 13, after V lost 7 bases and J lost 5 bases. Germline V gene sequence: CDR1 SGHVS, CDR2 FQNEAQ. The CDR3 DNA reads as TGTGCCAGCACCCCACACGGGACTAGCATCAGAGATACGCAGTATTTT. The encoded protein is CASTPHGTSIRDTQYF. Combining the CDR3 with reference TRBV7-8 and TRBJ2-3 gives the whole variable domain GAGVSQSPRYKVAKRGQDVALRCDPISGHVSLFWYQQALGQGPEFLTYFQNEAQLDKSGLPSDRFFAERPEGSVSTLKIQRTQQEDSAVYLCASTPHGTSIRDTQYFGPGTRLTVL.

This clonotype was seen ten or more times. The chain has TRBV7-9 and TRBJ2-1; 8 nucleotides agree with TRBD2. Trimming removed 5 bases from V and 7 bases from J; junction bases left unmatched: 16. The germline V gene has CDR1 SEHNR and CDR2 FQNEAQ (reference sequence). The CDR3 is made up of 17 amino acids. CDR3 sequence reads: CASSPTLGAGVGNEQFF. The CDR3 DNA reads as TGTGCCAGCAGCCCCACACTGGGAGCGGGAGTAGGGAATGAGCAGTTCTTC.

This clonotype was seen at least ten times. The rearrangement links TRBV20-1 to TRBJ1-2, with a tentative D call TRBD1 (5 bases). The CDR3 is 14 amino acids. Germline V gene sequence: CDR1 DFQATT, CDR2 SNEGSKA (reference sequence). V lost 3 bases, J lost 4 bases, and 15 bases lay in between. This chain's CDR3 is CSARAGPAGYGYTF. CDR3 sequence (DNA): TGCAGTGCTAGGGCAGGGCCTGCTGGCTATGGCTACACCTTC.

This clonotype was detected ten times or more. The rearrangement links TRBV4-3 to TRBJ2-1; D gene uncertain. V lost 4 bases and J lost 3, with 16 bases in between. Germline V lookup: CDR1 LGHNA, CDR2 YSLEER. This CDR3 spans 16 amino acids. The CDR3 DNA sequence: TGCGCCAGCAGCCGGCCCCCGACGGAGAGCTACAATGAGCAGTTCTTC. Translation gives CASSRPPTESYNEQFF.

This clonotype has ten or more counts. This chain joins TRBV6-2 or TRBV6-3 and TRBJ1-2, with 8 bases fitting TRBD1. The CDR3 sequence is 17 residues long. V shed 0 bases and J 8 bases; nucleotides not matched to a gene: 14. The V gene's germline CDR1 is MNHEY and CDR2 SVGEGT. In nucleotides, the CDR3 is TGTGCCAGCAGTTACTCGAGCCTCCTTGGACAGGGAGGAGGCTACACCTTC. Its translation is CASSYSSLLGQGGGYTF.

The table lists this clonotype with many counts. The chain couples TRBV12-3 or TRBV12-4 to TRBJ1-1; D perhaps matches TRBD1 (6 bases). Trimming left V 6 bases short and J 2 bases short, with 13 bases between. The CDR3 spans 14 residues. CDR3 in amino acids: CASSRSQGNTEAFF. The CDR3 DNA sequence: TGTGCCAGCAGCCGGTCACAGGGTAACACTGAAGCTTTCTTT.

The table lists this clonotype with many counts. The chain employs TRBV6-4 and TRBJ2-5, with TRBD1 matching over 12 bases. The CDR3 runs 16 residues. CDR1 MRHNA and CDR2 SNTAGT come from the germline V gene. Losses at the gene ends were 6 bases for V and 5 bases for J; bases not matched to a gene: 10. Here the CDR3 DNA reads TGTGCCAGCAGAGCCGAGGGGGACAGGGGGCACGAGACCCAGTACTTC. It is translated as CASRAEGDRGHETQYF.

This clonotype came up many times. V is TRBV11-2 and J is TRBJ2-7, with 8 bases that match TRBD1. After removal of 2 bases from V and 5 bases from J, the junction contained 20 bases not matched to a gene. Germline CDR1 and CDR2: SGHAT and FQNNGV. CDR3 size: 19 residues. The CDR3 here is CASSLWIETGVSRLHEQYF. CDR3 bases: TGTGCCAGCAGCTTATGGATCGAGACAGGGGTATCGAGGCTCCACGAGCAGTACTTC.

This clonotype has a count of ten or more. This sequence joins TRBV5-1 and TRBJ2-7; D is possibly TRBD2 (7 bases). V was shortened by 7 bases and J by 0 bases, with 11 bases between the two germline ends. CDR1 and CDR2 from the germline V gene are SGHRS and YFSETQ. The CDR3 consists of 13 residues. The CDR3 DNA reads TGCGCCAGCGGACAGCGGGGCTCCTACGAGCAGTACTTC. The encoded protein is CASGQRGSYEQYF. Supplemented by reference TRBV5-1 and TRBJ2-7, the full variable domain reads KAGVTQTPRYLIKTRGQQVTLSCSPISGHRSVSWYQQTPGQGLQFLFEYFSETQRNKGNFPGRFSGRQFSNSRSEMNVSTLELGDSALYLCASGQRGSYEQYFGPGTRLTVT.

This clonotype was counted ten times or more. V and J are TRBV3-1 and TRBJ2-3; the D call may be TRBD1 or TRBD2 (5 bases each). The CDR3 spans 18 residues. Germline V CDR1 and CDR2: LGHDT, YNNKEL (reference sequence). Trimming cost V 0 bases and J 0 bases, with 16 bases left between them. The chain's CDR3 is CASSQESAPGRSTDTQYF. The CDR3, as DNA: TGTGCCAGCAGCCAAGAATCGGCCCCGGGGCGAAGCACAGATACGCAGTATTTT.

At least ten counts were recorded for this clonotype. This sequence joins TRBV21-1 and TRBJ2-7; the table's D call, TRBD2, has no DNA check behind it. TRBV21-1 is listed as a pseudogene. CDR3 length: 13 residues. CDR3 DNA sequence: TGTGCCAGCAGCCCGGGACTTAACTACGAGCAGTACTTC. It is translated as CASSPGLNYEQYF.

In its sample, this clonotype was seen many times. The DNA for the CDR3 is TGTGCCAGCTCACCCTTTTCGACGGGACTAGCGGGAGGGCCCACGAACACCGGGGAGCTGTTTTTT. Its translation is CASSPFSTGLAGGPTNTGELFF. J is TRBJ2-2 and V is TRBV18; 16 nucleotides align to TRBD2. CDR1 KGHSH and CDR2 LQKENI come from the germline V gene. V shed 3 bases and J 0 bases; nucleotides not matched to a gene: 13. CDR3 length equals 22 residues.

This clonotype was seen repeatedly, ten times or more. The V and J genes are TRBV3-1 and TRBJ2-7; D perhaps matches TRBD2 (6 bases). Per the germline V gene, CDR1 is LGHDT and CDR2 is YNNKEL (reference sequence). Trimming removed 1 base from V and 6 bases from J, with 16 bases in between. The CDR3 sequence is 15 residues long. The CDR3 DNA follows: TGTGCCAGCAGCCAAGTCTTCTTAGGGGACTCCGAGCAGTACTTC. Translated: CASSQVFLGDSEQYF.

The sample holds many counts of this clonotype. The chain's CDR3 is CASSITLAGTYEQYF. CDR3 nucleotides: TGTGCCAGTAGTATAACACTAGCGGGTACCTACGAGCAGTACTTC. The rearrangement joins TRBV19 to TRBJ2-7; 9 bases are shared with TRBD2. Per the germline V gene, CDR1 is LNHDA and CDR2 is SQIVND (reference sequence). With V trimmed by 2 bases and J by 2 bases, 4 bases remained unmatched. This CDR3 is built from 15 residues.

This clonotype showed up just a few times. The gene calls are TRBV6-2 or TRBV6-3 and TRBJ2-1; TRBD2 agrees at 14 bases. This CDR3 spans 17 amino acids. Germline CDR1 is MNHEY and CDR2 is SVGEGT. The ends lost 2 bases at V and 8 bases at J; junction bases unmatched: 8. CDR3 in amino acids: CASSYTWTSGRSDEQFF. The CDR3 DNA sequence: TGTGCCAGCAGTTACACCTGGACTAGCGGGAGGAGCGATGAGCAGTTCTTC.

This clonotype was picked up many times. This sequence joins TRBV15 and TRBJ2-1; tentative D call: TRBD2 (5 bases). Trimming removed 6 bases at V and 8 bases at J, with 20 bases between. The CDR3 spans 15 residues. The germline V gene has CDR1 LNHNV and CDR2 YYDKDF (reference sequence). The CDR3 region is CATSLERPDFHEQFF. CDR3 DNA sequence: TGTGCCACCAGTCTCGAGCGGCCTGATTTCCATGAGCAGTTCTTC.

This clonotype was seen ten or more times. CDR3 residues: CAWSPWRESHHNEQFF. As DNA, the CDR3 is TGTGCCTGGAGCCCGTGGCGGGAGTCTCACCACAATGAGCAGTTCTTC. The chain recombines TRBV30 with TRBJ2-1, with 7 bases fitting TRBD2. Per germline, CDR1 GTSNPN and CDR2 SVGIG (reference sequence). The CDR3 sequence is 16 residues long. Trimming removed 3 bases from V and 5 bases from J; junction bases left unmatched: 13.

This clonotype was recorded many times. V usage is TRBV5-4 and J usage is TRBJ2-3; perhaps TRBD2 as D (5 bases). The length of the CDR3 is 16 residues. Between the trimmed V and J ends, which lost 3 bases and 4 bases, there was a span of 18 bases. Germline V gene data show CDR1 as SGHNT and CDR2 as YYREEE (reference sequence). The chain's CDR3 is CASSSRGSPVADTQYF. In DNA form, the CDR3 reads TGTGCCAGCAGCTCCCGAGGGAGCCCCGTCGCAGATACGCAGTATTTT.